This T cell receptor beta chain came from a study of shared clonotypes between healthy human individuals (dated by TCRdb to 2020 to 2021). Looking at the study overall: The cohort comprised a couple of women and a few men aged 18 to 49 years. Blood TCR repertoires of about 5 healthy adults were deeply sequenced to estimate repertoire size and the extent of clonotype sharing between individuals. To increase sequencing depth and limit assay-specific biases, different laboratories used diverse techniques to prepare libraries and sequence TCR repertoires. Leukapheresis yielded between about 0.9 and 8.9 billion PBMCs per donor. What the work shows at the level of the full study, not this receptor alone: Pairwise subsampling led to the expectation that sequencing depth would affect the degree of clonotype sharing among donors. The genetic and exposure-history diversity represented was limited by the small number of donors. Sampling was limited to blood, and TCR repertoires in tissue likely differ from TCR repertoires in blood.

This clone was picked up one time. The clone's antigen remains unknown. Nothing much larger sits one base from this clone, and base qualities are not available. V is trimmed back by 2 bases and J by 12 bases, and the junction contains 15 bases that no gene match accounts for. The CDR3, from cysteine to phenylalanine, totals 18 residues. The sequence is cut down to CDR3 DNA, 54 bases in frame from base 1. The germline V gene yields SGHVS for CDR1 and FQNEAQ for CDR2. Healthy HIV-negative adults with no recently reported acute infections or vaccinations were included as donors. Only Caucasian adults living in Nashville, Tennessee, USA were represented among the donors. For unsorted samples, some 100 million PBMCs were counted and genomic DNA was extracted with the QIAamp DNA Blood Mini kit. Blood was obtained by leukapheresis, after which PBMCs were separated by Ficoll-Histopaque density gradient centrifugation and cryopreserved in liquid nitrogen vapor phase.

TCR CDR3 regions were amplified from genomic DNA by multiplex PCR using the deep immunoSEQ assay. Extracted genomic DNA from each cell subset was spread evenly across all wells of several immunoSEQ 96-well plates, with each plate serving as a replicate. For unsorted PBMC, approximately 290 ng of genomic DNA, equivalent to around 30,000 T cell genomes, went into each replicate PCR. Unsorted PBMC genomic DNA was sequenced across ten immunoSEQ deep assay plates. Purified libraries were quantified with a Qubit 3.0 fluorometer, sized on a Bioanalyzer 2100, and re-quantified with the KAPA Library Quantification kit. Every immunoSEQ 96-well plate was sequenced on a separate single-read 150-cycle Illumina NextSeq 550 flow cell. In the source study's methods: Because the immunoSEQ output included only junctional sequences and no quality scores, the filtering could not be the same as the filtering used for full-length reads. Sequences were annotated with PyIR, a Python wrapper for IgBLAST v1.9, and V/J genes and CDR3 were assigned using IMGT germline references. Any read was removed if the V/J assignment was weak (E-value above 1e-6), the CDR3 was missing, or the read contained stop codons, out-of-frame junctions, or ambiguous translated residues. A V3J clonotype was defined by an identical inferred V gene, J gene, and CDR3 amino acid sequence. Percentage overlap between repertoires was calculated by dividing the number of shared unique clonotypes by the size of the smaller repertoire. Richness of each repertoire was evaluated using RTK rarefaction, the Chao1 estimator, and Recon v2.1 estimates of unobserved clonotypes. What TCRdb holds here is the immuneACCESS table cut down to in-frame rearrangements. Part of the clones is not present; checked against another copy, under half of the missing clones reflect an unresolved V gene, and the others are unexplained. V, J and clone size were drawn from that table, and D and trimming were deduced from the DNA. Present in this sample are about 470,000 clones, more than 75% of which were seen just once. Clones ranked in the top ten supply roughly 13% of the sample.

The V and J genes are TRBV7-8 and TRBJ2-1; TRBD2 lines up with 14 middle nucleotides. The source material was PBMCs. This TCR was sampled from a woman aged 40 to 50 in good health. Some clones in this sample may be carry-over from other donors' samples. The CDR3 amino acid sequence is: CASSLHGTSGSFRPAQFF. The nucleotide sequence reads TGTGCCAGCAGCTTACACGGGACTAGCGGGAGTTTCCGCCCTGCGCAGTTCTTC. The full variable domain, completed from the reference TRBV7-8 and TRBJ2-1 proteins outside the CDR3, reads GAGVSQSPRYKVAKRGQDVALRCDPISGHVSLFWYQQALGQGPEFLTYFQNEAQLDKSGLPSDRFFAERPEGSVSTLKIQRTQQEDSAVYLCASSLHGTSGSFRPAQFFGPGTRLTVL.